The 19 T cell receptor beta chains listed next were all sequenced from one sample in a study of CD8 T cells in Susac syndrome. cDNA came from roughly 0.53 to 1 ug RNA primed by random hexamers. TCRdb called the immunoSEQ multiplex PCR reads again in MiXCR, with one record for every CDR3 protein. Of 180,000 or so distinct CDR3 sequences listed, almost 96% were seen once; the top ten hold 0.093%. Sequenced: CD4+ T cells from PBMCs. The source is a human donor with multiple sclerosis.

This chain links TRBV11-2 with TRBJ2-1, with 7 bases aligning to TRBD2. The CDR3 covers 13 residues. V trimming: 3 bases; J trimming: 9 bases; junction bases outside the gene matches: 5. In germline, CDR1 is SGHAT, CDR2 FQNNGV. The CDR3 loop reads CASSLGTKGEQFF. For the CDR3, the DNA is TGTGCCAGCAGCTTGGGGACTAAAGGTGAGCAGTTCTTC. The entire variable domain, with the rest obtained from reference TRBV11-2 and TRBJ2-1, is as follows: EAGVAQSPRYKIIEKRQSVAFWCNPISGHATLYWYQQILGQGPKLLIQFQNNGVVDDSQLPKDRFSAERLKGVDSTLKIQPAKLEDSAVYLCASSLGTKGEQFFGPGTRLTVL.

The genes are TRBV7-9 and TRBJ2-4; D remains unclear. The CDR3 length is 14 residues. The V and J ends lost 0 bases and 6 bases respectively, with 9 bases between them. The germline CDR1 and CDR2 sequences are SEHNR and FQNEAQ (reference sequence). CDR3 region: CASSLAGHGNIQYF. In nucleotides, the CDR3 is TGTGCCAGCAGCTTAGCAGGGCACGGAAACATTCAGTACTTC.

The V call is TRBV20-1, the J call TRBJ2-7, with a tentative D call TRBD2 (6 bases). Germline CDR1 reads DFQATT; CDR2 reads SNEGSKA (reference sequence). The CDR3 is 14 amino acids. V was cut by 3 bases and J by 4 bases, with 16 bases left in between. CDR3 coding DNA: TGCAGTGCTAGCGCAGGGACTTGGGGTTACGAGCAGTACTTC. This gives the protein CSASAGTWGYEQYF.

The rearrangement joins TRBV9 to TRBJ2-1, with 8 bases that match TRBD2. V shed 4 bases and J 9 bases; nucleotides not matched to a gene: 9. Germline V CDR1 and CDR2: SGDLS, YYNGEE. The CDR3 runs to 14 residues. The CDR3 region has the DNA TGTGCCAGCAGCTATCGGACTAGCCCAATTGAGCAGTTCTTC. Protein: CASSYRTSPIEQFF.

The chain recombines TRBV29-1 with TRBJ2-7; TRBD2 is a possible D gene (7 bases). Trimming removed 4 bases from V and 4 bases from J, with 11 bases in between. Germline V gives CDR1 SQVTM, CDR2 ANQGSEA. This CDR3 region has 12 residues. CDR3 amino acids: CSVVGGQYEQYF. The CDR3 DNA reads TGCAGCGTTGTGGGGGGGCAGTACGAGCAGTACTTC.

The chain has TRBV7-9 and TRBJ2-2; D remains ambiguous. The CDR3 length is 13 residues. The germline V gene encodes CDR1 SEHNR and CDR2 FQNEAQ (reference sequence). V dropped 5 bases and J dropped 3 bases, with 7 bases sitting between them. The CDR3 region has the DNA TGTGCCAGCAGCAGCTTATACACCGGGGAGCTGTTTTTT. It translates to CASSSLYTGELFF.

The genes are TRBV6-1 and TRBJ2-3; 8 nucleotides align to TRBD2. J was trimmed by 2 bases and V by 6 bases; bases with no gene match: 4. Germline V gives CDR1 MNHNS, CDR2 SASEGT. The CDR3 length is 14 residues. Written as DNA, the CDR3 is TGTGCCAGCAGAGCGGGGGTTCTCACAGATACGCAGTATTTT. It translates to CASRAGVLTDTQYF.

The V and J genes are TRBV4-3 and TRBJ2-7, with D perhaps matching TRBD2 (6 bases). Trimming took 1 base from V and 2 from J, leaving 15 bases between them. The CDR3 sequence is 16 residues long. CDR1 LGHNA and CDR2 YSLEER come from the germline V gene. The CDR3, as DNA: TGCGCCAGCAGCCAAGTGGGAGGAGAAGGGACCTACGAGCAGTACTTC. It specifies CASSQVGGEGTYEQYF.

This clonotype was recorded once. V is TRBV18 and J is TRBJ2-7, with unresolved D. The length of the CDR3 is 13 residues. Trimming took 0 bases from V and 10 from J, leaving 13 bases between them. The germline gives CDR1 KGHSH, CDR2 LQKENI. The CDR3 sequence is CASSPPESRSQYF. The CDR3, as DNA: TGTGCCAGCTCACCACCGGAGTCGCGGAGCCAGTACTTC.

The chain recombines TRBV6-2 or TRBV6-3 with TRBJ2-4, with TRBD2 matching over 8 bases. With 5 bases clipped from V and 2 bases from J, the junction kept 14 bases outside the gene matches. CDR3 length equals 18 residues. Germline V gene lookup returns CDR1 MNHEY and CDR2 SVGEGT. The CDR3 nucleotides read TGTGCCAGCAGTACCCCAGACTGGGCTAGCGGGTCCAAAAACATTCAGTACTTC. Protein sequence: CASSTPDWASGSKNIQYF.

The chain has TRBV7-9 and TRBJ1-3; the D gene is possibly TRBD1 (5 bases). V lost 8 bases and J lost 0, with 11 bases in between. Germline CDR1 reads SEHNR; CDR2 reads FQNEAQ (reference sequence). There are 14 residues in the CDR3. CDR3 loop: CASLGASSGNTIYF. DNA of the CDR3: TGTGCCAGCCTAGGGGCCTCCTCTGGAAACACCATATATTTT. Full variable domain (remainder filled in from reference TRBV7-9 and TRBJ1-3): DTGVSQNPRHKITKRGQNVTFRCDPISEHNRLYWYRQTLGQGPEFLTYFQNEAQLEKSRLLSDRFSAERPKGSFSTLEIQRTEQGDSAMYLCASLGASSGNTIYFGEGSWLTVV.

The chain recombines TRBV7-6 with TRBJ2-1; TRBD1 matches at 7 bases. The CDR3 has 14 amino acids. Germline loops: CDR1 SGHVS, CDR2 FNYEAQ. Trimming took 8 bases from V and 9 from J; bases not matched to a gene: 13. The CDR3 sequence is CASSREGAGGEQFF. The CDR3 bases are TGTGCCAGCTCCCGTGAGGGGGCGGGCGGTGAGCAGTTCTTC. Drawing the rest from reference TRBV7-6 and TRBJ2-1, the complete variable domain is GAGVSQSPRYKVTKRGQDVALRCDPISGHVSLYWYRQALGQGPEFLTYFNYEAQQDKSGLPNDRFSAERPEGSISTLTIQRTEQRDSAMYRCASSREGAGGEQFFGPGTRLTVL.

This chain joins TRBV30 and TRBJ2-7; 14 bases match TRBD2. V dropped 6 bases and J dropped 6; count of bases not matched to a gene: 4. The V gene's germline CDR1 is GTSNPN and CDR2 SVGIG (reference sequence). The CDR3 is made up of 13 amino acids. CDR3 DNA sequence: TGTGCCTGCTCGACTAGCGGGGGGGGCGAGCAGTACTTC. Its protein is CACSTSGGGEQYF. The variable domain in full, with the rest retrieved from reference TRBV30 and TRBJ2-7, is SQTIHQWPATLVQPVGSPLSLECTVEGTSNPNLYWYRQAAGRGLQLLFYSVGIGQISSEVPQNLSASRPQDRQFILSSKKLLLSDSGFYLCACSTSGGGEQYFGPGTRLTVT.

The CDR3, as DNA: TGCAGCGCTGGCGGGGGCAATCAGCCCCAGCATTTT. Amino acids: CSAGGGNQPQHF. V usage is TRBV29-1 and J usage is TRBJ1-5; no clear D. CDR1 is SQVTM, CDR2 ANQGSEA, per germline. V lost 7 bases and J lost 2, with 9 bases in between. This CDR3 spans 12 amino acids. Variable domain in full (rest from reference TRBV29-1 and TRBJ1-5): SAVISQKPSRDICQRGTSLTIQCQVDSQVTMMFWYRQQPGQSLTLIATANQGSEATYESGFVIDKFPISRPNLTFSTLTVSNMSPEDSSIYLCSAGGGNQPQHFGDGTRLSIL.

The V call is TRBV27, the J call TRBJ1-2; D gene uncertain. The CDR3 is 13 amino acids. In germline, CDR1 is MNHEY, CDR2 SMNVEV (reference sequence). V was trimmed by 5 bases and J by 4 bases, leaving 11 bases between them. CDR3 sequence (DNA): TGTGCCAGCAGTAGGAGAGCCAGCTATGGCTACACCTTC. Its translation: CASSRRASYGYTF.

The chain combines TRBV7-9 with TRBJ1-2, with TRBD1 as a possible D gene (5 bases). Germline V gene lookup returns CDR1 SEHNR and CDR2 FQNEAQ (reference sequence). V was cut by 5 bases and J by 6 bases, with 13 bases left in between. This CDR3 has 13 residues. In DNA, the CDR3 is TGTGCCAGCAGCCCCTCGGGGCGAAATGGCTACACCTTC. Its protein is CASSPSGRNGYTF. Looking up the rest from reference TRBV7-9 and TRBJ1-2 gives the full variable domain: DTGVSQNPRHKITKRGQNVTFRCDPISEHNRLYWYRQTLGQGPEFLTYFQNEAQLEKSRLLSDRFSAERPKGSFSTLEIQRTEQGDSAMYLCASSPSGRNGYTFGSGTRLTVV.

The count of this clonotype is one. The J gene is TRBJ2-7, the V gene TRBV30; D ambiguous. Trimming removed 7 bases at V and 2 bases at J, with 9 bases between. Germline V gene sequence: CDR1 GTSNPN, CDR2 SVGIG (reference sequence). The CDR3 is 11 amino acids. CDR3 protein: CALGLAYEQYF. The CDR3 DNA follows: TGTGCCTTGGGGTTGGCCTACGAGCAGTACTTC.

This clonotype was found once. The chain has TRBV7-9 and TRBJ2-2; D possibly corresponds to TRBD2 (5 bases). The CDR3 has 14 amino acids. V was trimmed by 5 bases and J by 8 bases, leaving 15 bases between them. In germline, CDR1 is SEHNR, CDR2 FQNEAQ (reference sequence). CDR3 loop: CASSPGAVTGELFF. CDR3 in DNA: TGTGCCAGCAGCCCCGGAGCGGTGACGGGGGAGCTGTTTTTT.

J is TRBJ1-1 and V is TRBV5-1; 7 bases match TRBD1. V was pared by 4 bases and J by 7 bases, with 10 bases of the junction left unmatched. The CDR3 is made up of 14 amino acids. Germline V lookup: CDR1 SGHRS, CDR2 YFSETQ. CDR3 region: CASSTVTGDNEAFF. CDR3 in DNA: TGCGCCAGCAGCACAGTTACAGGGGATAATGAAGCTTTCTTT.